A single sample is the source of the 4 T cell receptor beta chains below, sequenced in a study of shared clonotypes between healthy human individuals. Sequencing used immunoSEQ multiplex PCR; TCRdb keeps in-frame clones, though not all of them. The table lists 600,000 or so clones, 95% to 98% of them singletons. Naive CD8 populations comprised CD45RO-negative cells positively selected for CCR7, excluding terminally differentiated effector memory CD45RA+ cells. The sequenced sample consisted of naive CD8+ T cells sorted from blood. These receptors originate from a man aged 25 to 45 in good health.

The genes are TRBV18 and TRBJ2-7, with 9 bases identical to TRBD1. The V and J ends lost 6 bases and 4 bases, in that order; junction bases with no gene match: 4. CDR1 and CDR2 from the germline V gene are KGHSH and LQKENI. The CDR3 contains 13 residues. CDR3 coding DNA: TGTGCCAGCTCTCGGACAGGGGAATACGAGCAGTACTTC. Its translation is CASSRTGEYEQYF.

The rearrangement links TRBV10-1 to TRBJ2-1, with 9 bases matching TRBD2. J lost 6 bases, V lost 1 base, and 4 bases had no gene match. Germline CDR1 and CDR2: WNHNN and SYGVQD (reference sequence). The CDR3 loop spans 15 amino acids. DNA of the CDR3: TGCGCCAGCAGTGAGTACCTAGCGGGACCCAATGAGCAGTTCTTC. Translating it yields CASSEYLAGPNEQFF.

V usage is TRBV5-4 and J usage is TRBJ2-2; TRBD1 matches 7 bases. CDR1 is SGHNT and CDR2 is YYREEE in the germline V gene (reference sequence). The CDR3 runs to 16 residues. J gave up 4 bases and V 4 bases, and 10 bases lay outside the gene matches. DNA for the CDR3: TGTGCCAGCAGCCCCAGGGGGAAGGGTCGCACCGGGGAGCTGTTTTTT. Its protein is CASSPRGKGRTGELFF.

The chain is built from TRBV30 and TRBJ2-3, with 7 bases aligning to TRBD1. Unmatched junction bases numbered 4, after V lost 5 bases and J lost 2 bases. This CDR3 comprises 13 residues. The V gene's germline CDR1 is GTSNPN and CDR2 SVGIG (reference sequence). The CDR3 bases are TGTGCCTGGGGGGACAGCCACACAGATACGCAGTATTTT. It yields the protein CAWGDSHTDTQYF.